This TCR beta chain was sequenced for a study of CD8+CD57+ T cells in acquired aplastic anemia. For the study at large: DNA recovered from sorted CD4+ and CD8+ cells had a mean of approximately 3 ug. Study findings and constraints: The same twenty-nine CD8+ CDR3 sequences occurred in patients and in controls.

V shed 1 base and J shed 7 bases, with 13 bases lying between them. Germline CDR1 reads SEHNR; CDR2 reads FQNEAQ (reference sequence). The CDR3 spans 15 residues. In the case of this clonotype: No antigen is known for it.

Genomic DNA, the template, was used for profiling of the TCR beta VDJ and CDR3. TCRdb re-derived calls from the reads in MiXCR, one entry per CDR3 protein. This sample has about 190,000 distinct CDR3 sequences, with 64% found just once. Sequenced material: sorted CD4+, CD8+, or CD8+CD57+ T cells (not recorded which) from PBMCs. The chain couples TRBV7-9 to TRBJ1-4; D is uncertain. The clonotype comes from a human donor with severe aplastic anemia or a healthy control (not recorded which). The CDR3: CASSLGLTLSEKLFF. CDR3 bases: TGTGCCAGCAGCTTAGGCCTGACCCTCAGTGAAAAACTGTTTTTT.